This T cell receptor (beta chain) was captured in a study of control samples from healthy donors and cancer patients. Repertoires were generated with immunoSEQ multiplex PCR, while TCRdb's copy carries only in-frame clones and drops some. The sample shows 90,000 to 110,000 clones, under 90% of them seen only once. Germline V gene data show CDR1 as GTSNPN and CDR2 as SVGIG (reference sequence). The CDR3 runs 16 residues. J was trimmed by 0 bases and V by 0 bases; bases with no gene match: 5. Sequencing used blood. The source of this sequence is a woman aged 45 to 65 in good health. The V call is TRBV30, the J call TRBJ1-5, with 7 nucleotides matching TRBD1. For the CDR3, the DNA is TGTGCCTGGAGTGTACAGGGGAGGGATAGCAATCAGCCCCAGCATTTT. Encoded protein: CAWSVQGRDSNQPQHF.